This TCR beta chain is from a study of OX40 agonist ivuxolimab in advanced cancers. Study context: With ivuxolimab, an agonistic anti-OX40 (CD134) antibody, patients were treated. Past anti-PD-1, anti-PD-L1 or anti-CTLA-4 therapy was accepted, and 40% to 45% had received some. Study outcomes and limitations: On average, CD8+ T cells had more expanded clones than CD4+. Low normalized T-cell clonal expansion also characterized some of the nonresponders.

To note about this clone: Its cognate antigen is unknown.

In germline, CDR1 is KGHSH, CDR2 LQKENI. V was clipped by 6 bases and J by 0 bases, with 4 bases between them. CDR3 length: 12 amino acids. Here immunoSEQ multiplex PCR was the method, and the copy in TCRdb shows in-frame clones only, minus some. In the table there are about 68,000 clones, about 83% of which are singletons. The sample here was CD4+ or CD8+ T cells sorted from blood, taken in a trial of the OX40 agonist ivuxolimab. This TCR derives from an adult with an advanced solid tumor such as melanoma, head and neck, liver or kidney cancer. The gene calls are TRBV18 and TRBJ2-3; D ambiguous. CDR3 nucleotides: TGTGCCAGCTCCACTAGCACAGATACGCAGTATTTT. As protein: CASSTSTDTQYF.